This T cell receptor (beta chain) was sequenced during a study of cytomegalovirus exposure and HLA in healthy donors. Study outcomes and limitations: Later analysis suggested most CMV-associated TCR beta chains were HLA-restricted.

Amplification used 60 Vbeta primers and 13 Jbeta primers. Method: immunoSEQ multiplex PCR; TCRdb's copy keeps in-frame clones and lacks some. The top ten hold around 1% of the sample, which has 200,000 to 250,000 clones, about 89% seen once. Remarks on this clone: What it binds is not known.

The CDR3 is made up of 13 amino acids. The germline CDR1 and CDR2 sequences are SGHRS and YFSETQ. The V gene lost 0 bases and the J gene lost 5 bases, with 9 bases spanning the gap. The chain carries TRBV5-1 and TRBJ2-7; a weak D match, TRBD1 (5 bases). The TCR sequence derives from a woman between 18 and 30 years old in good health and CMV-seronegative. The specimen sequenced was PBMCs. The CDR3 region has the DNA TGCGCCAGCAGCTTGGACTGGGGCCACGAGCAGTACTTC. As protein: CASSLDWGHEQYF.